The T cell receptor beta chain under discussion was sequenced for a study of cytomegalovirus exposure and HLA in healthy donors. General study findings and limits: Reportedly, HLA-A and HLA-B alleles of most subjects were accurately predicted from TCR beta. Across donors, presence/absence analyses took sequencing depth to be roughly uniform. Cytomegalovirus status, reportedly, was diagnosed with high specificity and sensitivity by the classifier.

PCR amplification relied on 60 Vbeta primers (plus 13 Jbeta primers). Clones were sequenced by immunoSEQ multiplex PCR, and TCRdb holds only the in-frame ones, with some missing. This table holds roughly 55,000 clones, 55% to 85% found once. Per germline, CDR1 SGDLS and CDR2 YYNGEE. The length of the CDR3 is 14 residues. The ends were cut back, 2 bases at V and 5 bases at J, with 12 bases in the middle. About this clone itself: The antigen is unknown.

The sample taken for sequencing was PBMCs. This receptor was identified in a middle-aged man in good health and CMV-seropositive. The V call is TRBV9, the J call TRBJ2-3; D is uncertain. The CDR3 reads CASSVSTAGDTQYF. The CDR3, as DNA: TGTGCCAGCAGCGTGTCCACAGCCGGAGATACGCAGTATTTT.